This TCR beta chain was captured in a study of blood T cell repertoires in COVID-19. Across the whole study: Acute and convalescent COVID-19 samples came from the United States, Italy and Spain. Nucleic acid was either cDNA or gDNA, and it came from T cells, B-cell-depleted T cells, or PBMCs.

The table came from immunoSEQ multiplex PCR; TCRdb's copy has only in-frame clones and leaves some out. The data show about 260,000 clones, with about 90% seen just once and 2% to 3% held by the top ten. This CDR3 is built from 14 residues. CDR1 and CDR2 from the germline V gene are MDHEN and SYDVKM. J lost 6 bases, V lost 2 bases, and 4 bases had no gene match. The J gene is TRBJ2-1, the V gene TRBV28; 7 bases map to TRBD2. What was sequenced was peripheral blood. The sequence came from a woman aged 45-59 years with acute or convalescent COVID-19. This CDR3 reads CASSLQAGSNEQFF. The CDR3 DNA follows: TGTGCCAGCAGTTTACAAGCGGGAAGCAATGAGCAGTTCTTC.